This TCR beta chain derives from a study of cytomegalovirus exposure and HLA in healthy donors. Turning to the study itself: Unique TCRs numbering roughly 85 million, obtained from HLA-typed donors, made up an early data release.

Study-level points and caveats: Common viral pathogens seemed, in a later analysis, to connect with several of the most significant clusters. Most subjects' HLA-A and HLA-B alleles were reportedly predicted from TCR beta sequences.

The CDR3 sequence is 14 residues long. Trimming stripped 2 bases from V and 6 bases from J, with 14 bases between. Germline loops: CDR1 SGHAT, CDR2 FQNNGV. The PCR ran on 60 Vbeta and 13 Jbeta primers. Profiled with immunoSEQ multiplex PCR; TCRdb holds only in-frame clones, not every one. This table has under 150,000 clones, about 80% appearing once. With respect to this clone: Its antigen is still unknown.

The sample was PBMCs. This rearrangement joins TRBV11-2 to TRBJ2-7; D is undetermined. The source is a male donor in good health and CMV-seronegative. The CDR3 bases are TGTGCCAGCAGCTTAAATCCTCGTTCGAGCGAGCAGTACTTC. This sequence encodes CASSLNPRSSEQYF.